These T cell receptor beta chains were read from a single sample in a study of CD8+ T cells in alopecia areata. Sequencing was performed with immunoSEQ multiplex PCR; in TCRdb, only in-frame clones are kept and a portion is missing. Of 150,000 or so clones in the sample, over 80% were seen once. Sequencing used CD8+ T cells sorted from blood, obtained at week 0. These receptor sequences come from a human donor with alopecia areata. Both conserved end residues are part of each CDR3. A D gene is named only where the DNA matches it firmly. The size entry is marked missing in some rows and otherwise reads once, few, many or a size class.

CDR3 | DNA | D | J | size | V
CASSVDRATYEQYF | TGTGCCAGCAGCGTAGACAGGGCCACCTACGAGCAGTACTTC | . | TRBJ2-7 | . | TRBV9
CASSGSDRGVIGYTF | TGTGCCAGCAGCGGATCGGACAGGGGGGTAATAGGCTACACCTTC | TRBD1 | TRBJ1-2 | . | TRBV9
CSVTRESTYEQYF | TGCAGCGTGACCCGAGAATCAACTTACGAGCAGTACTTC | . | TRBJ2-7 | . | TRBV29-1
CASITTSREAFF | TGTGCCAGCATCACAACCTCTCGTGAAGCTTTCTTT | . | TRBJ1-1 | . | TRBV5-4
CASSLGNYEQYF | TGCGCCAGCAGCTTGGGCAACTACGAGCAGTACTTC | . | TRBJ2-7 | few | TRBV5-1
CASSAGAPNQPQHF | TGTGCCAGCAGCGCCGGGGCCCCTAATCAGCCCCAGCATTTT | . | TRBJ1-5 | . | TRBV7-9
CASSDFAGWQETQYF | TGTGCCAGCAGTGATTTTGCAGGGTGGCAAGAGACCCAGTACTTC | . | TRBJ2-5 | . | TRBV2
CASTKATWETQYF | TGTGCCAGCACCAAAGCAACATGGGAGACCCAGTACTTC | . | TRBJ2-5 | . | TRBV11-1
CASSQEQGDQPQHF | TGCGCCAGCAGCCAAGAACAGGGGGATCAGCCCCAGCATTTT | TRBD1 | TRBJ1-5 | . | TRBV4-1
CASCGLVAGPLLGEQYF | TGTGCCAGCTGTGGTCTGGTAGCGGGACCCCTTTTAGGAGAGCAGTACTTC | TRBD2 | TRBJ2-7 | . | TRBV7-2
CASSPTGGTEAFF | TGTGCCAGTAGTCCGACAGGGGGCACTGAAGCTTTCTTT | TRBD1 | TRBJ1-1 | . | TRBV19
CASAASTTDTQYF | TGTGCCAGCGCCGCCTCCACCACAGATACGCAGTATTTT | . | TRBJ2-3 | . | TRBV13
CASSQGSQASYEQYF | TGCGCCAGCAGCCAAGGTTCCCAGGCTTCCTACGAGCAGTACTTC | . | TRBJ2-7 | . | TRBV4-1
CASSEGILEQYF | TGTGCCAGCAGTGAAGGCATTCTCGAGCAGTACTTC | . | TRBJ2-7 | . | TRBV2
CASSERGGSGANVLTF | TGTGCCAGCAGTGAACGTGGAGGGTCCGGGGCCAACGTCCTGACTTTC | . | TRBJ2-6 | . | TRBV2
CASSVPGYEQFF | TGTGCCAGCAGCGTCCCCGGCTATGAGCAGTTCTTC | . | TRBJ2-1 | once | TRBV9
CASASYGYTF | TGTGCCAGCGCGTCCTATGGCTACACCTTC | . | TRBJ1-2 | . | TRBV9
CADKTDRVAGELFF | TGTGCCGACAAGACGGACAGGGTTGCTGGGGAGCTGTTTTTT | TRBD1 | TRBJ2-2 | . | TRBV11-3
CASEAEPGSTEAFF | TGTGCCAGCGAGGCCGAACCAGGGAGCACTGAAGCTTTCTTT | . | TRBJ1-1 | . | TRBV28
CASSAPPGQSPAYEQYF | TGTGCCAGCAGCGCTCCACCAGGGCAGTCCCCCGCCTACGAGCAGTACTTC | . | TRBJ2-7 | once | TRBV5-6
CASSSRHSGNTIYF | TGTGCCAGCAGCTCGAGACACTCTGGAAACACCATATATTTT | . | TRBJ1-3 | . | TRBV7-3
CASSWLDQSTDTQYF | TGTGCCAGCAGTTGGCTAGACCAAAGCACAGATACGCAGTATTTT | . | TRBJ2-3 | . | TRBV6-5
CASSQASNTEAFF | TGTGCCAGCAGCCAAGCTTCGAACACTGAAGCTTTCTTT | . | TRBJ1-1 | . | TRBV14
CASSQGALEQYF | TGCGCCAGCAGCCAAGGAGCCCTCGAGCAGTACTTC | . | TRBJ2-7 | . | TRBV4-1
CASTDTTSGRSDEQYF | TGTGCCAGCACCGACACCACTAGCGGGAGGTCTGACGAGCAGTACTTC | TRBD2 | TRBJ2-7 | . | TRBV7-9
CASSVGTGPLEQYF | TGTGCCAGCAGCGTAGGTACAGGGCCTTTAGAGCAGTACTTC | . | TRBJ2-7 | . | TRBV9
CASSQDLVSYNEQFF | TGCGCCAGCAGCCAAGATCTCGTCAGCTACAATGAGCAGTTCTTC | . | TRBJ2-1 | . | TRBV4-1
CASSLEQDPYGYTF | TGTGCCAGCAGCTTAGAGCAGGACCCCTATGGCTACACCTTC | . | TRBJ1-2 | . | TRBV7-9
CSVEDHGEQYF | TGCAGCGTTGAAGATCACGGTGAGCAGTACTTC | . | TRBJ2-7 | . | TRBV29-1
CSVDFPGPAAGGGTDTQYF | TGCAGCGTTGATTTTCCGGGGCCGGCTGCTGGCGGAGGCACAGATACGCAGTATTTT | . | TRBJ2-3 | . | TRBV29-1
CASSGSQETQYF | TGTGCCAGCAGTGGTTCCCAAGAGACCCAGTACTTC | . | TRBJ2-5 | . | TRBV7-9
CASSFGLAADNEQFF | TGTGCCAGCAGTTTCGGACTAGCGGCAGACAATGAGCAGTTCTTC | TRBD2 | TRBJ2-1 | . | TRBV7-6
CASSAGTDTQYF | TGTGCCAGCAGCGCGGGCACAGATACGCAGTATTTT | . | TRBJ2-3 | . | TRBV9
CASSLRLAGALSYNEQFF | TGCGCCAGCAGCTTGAGGCTAGCGGGGGCCCTTTCCTACAATGAGCAGTTCTTC | TRBD2 | TRBJ2-1 | . | TRBV5-1
CASSSLAGQGVTEAFF | TGTGCCAGCAGCTCTCTCGCCGGACAGGGGGTCACTGAAGCTTTCTTT | TRBD1 | TRBJ1-1 | . | TRBV7-2
CASSLASGGADTQYF | TGTGCCAGCAGCTTAGCGAGCGGAGGTGCAGATACGCAGTATTTT | . | TRBJ2-3 | . | TRBV7-6
CAWSAGVAGEDEQFF | TGTGCCTGGAGCGCTGGGGTAGCGGGAGAAGATGAGCAGTTCTTC | TRBD2 | TRBJ2-1 | once | TRBV30
CASSSLSAGTEAFF | TGTGCCAGCAGTTCCCTTTCGGCGGGCACTGAAGCTTTCTTT | . | TRBJ1-1 | . | TRBV27
CASSPQGSAYNEQFF | TGTGCCAGCAGCCCCCAGGGTAGCGCCTACAATGAGCAGTTCTTC | . | TRBJ2-1 | . | TRBV7-2
CASSLAGGELYEQYF | TGTGCCAGCAGCTTAGCTGGGGGCGAGCTTTACGAGCAGTACTTC | . | TRBJ2-7 | . | TRBV7-3
CASSMGTGALGYTF | TGTGCCAGCAGCATGGGGACAGGGGCCTTAGGCTACACCTTC | TRBD1 | TRBJ1-2 | . | TRBV5-6
CASSLAGVGTDTQYF | TGTGCCAGCAGCTTAGCAGGGGTTGGCACAGATACGCAGTATTTT | . | TRBJ2-3 | . | TRBV7-2
CASSFFGRSTDTQYF | TGTGCCAGCAGCTTCTTCGGACGTAGCACAGATACGCAGTATTTT | . | TRBJ2-3 | . | TRBV11-2
CASSLVAPGELFF | TGCGCCAGCAGCTTGGTAGCCCCCGGGGAGCTGTTTTTT | . | TRBJ2-2 | once | TRBV5-1
CSVVQGASGNTIYF | TGCAGCGTCGTTCAGGGGGCATCTGGAAACACCATATATTTT | TRBD1 | TRBJ1-3 | . | TRBV29-1
CASSPRDREPLEQFF | TGTGCCAGCAGCCCAAGGGACAGGGAGCCGTTAGAGCAGTTCTTC | TRBD1 | TRBJ2-1 | . | TRBV5-6
CASSLGDYGYTF | TGTGCCAGCAGCTTAGGAGACTATGGCTACACCTTC | . | TRBJ1-2 | . | TRBV7-9
CAGREGARDTQYF | TGTGCCGGACGGGAGGGGGCGAGGGATACGCAGTATTTT | . | TRBJ2-3 | . | TRBV19
CASSSRQGEQYF | TGCGCCAGCAGCTCCCGCCAGGGCGAGCAGTACTTC | . | TRBJ2-7 | . | TRBV5-1
CASSGQGGNQPQHF | TGTGCCAGCAGTGGACAGGGAGGCAATCAGCCCCAGCATTTT | TRBD1 | TRBJ1-5 | . | TRBV7-9